Below are 23 T cell receptor beta chains sequenced from a single sample in a study of neurological immune-mediated disorders. TCRdb re-called the 5' RACE reads through MiXCR, storing one row per CDR3 protein. The profile shows 35,000 to 50,000 distinct CDR3 sequences, around 13% of them singletons. The source material was CD4+ T cells from blood. The receptors stem from a woman aged 60-70 years with HTLV-1-associated myelopathy (HAM/TSP).

Ten or more counts support this clonotype. V and J are TRBV10-3 and TRBJ2-1; 8 positions match TRBD1. The CDR3 spans 13 residues. The junction had 5 bases not matched to a gene; V was cut back by 10 bases and J by 3 bases. Germline CDR1 and CDR2: ENHRY and SYGVKD. CDR3 sequence (DNA): TGTGCCACTTCGGACAGGGACTACAATGAGCAGTTCTTC. This translates into CATSDRDYNEQFF.

This clonotype was detected many times. This rearrangement joins TRBV3-1 to TRBJ1-4, with unresolved D. V was shortened by 2 bases and J by 3 bases, with 10 bases between the two germline ends. CDR1 LGHDT and CDR2 YNNKEL come from the germline V gene (reference sequence). CDR3 length: 15 residues. The chain's CDR3 is CASSQIRQPNEKLFF. CDR3 coding DNA: TGTGCCAGCAGCCAAATCCGGCAGCCTAATGAAAAACTGTTTTTT.

In this sample, this clonotype turned up many times. The chain joins TRBV25-1 to TRBJ2-1; 8 bases line up with TRBD1. Trimming cost V 6 bases and J 9 bases; bases outside gene matches: 7. The length of the CDR3 is 13 residues. Germline V gene data show CDR1 as MGHDK and CDR2 as SYGVNS. CDR3 nucleotides: TGTGCCAGCAGATTTTCAGGGGGCAGTGAGCAGTTCTTC. This sequence encodes CASRFSGGSEQFF.

This clonotype showed up many times. The rearrangement links TRBV20-1 to TRBJ2-1, with 10 bases identical to TRBD2. Germline V gene sequence: CDR1 DFQATT, CDR2 SNEGSKA (reference sequence). The CDR3 runs to 20 residues. V was pared by 3 bases and J by 0 bases, with 17 bases of the junction left unmatched. The CDR3 nucleotides are TGCAGTGCTAGCCTTGGGATGGTAGCGGGGGGCCTGAGCTCCTACAATGAGCAGTTCTTC. Its protein product is CSASLGMVAGGLSSYNEQFF.

The chain has TRBV20-1 and TRBJ1-1; D unresolved. This CDR3 has 13 amino acids. The germline V and J ends were trimmed by 6 bases and 2 bases, with 13 bases remaining between them. Germline CDR1 DFQATT, CDR2 SNEGSKA (reference sequence). In DNA, the CDR3 is TGCAGTGCACGCGGAAAGGGTAACACTGAAGCTTTCTTT. Its translation is CSARGKGNTEAFF.

This clonotype was observed many times. The chain combines TRBV4-2 with TRBJ2-7, with TRBD1 identical over 8 bases. This CDR3 has 16 amino acids. J lost 2 bases, V lost 3 bases, and 9 bases had no gene match. Germline-derived CDR1 and CDR2 are LGHNA and YNFKEQ. CDR3 loop: CASSQDRTGLPYEQYF. The DNA for the CDR3 is TGTGCCAGCAGCCAGGACAGGACAGGGTTACCCTACGAGCAGTACTTC.

This clonotype showed up many times. The chain joins TRBV18 to TRBJ1-1; D is undetermined. This CDR3 is built from 14 residues. CDR1 and CDR2 (germline): KGHSH, LQKENI. Trimming removed 4 bases from V and 0 bases from J, with 9 bases in between. The CDR3 DNA follows: TGTGCCAGCTCACTCACGGAGATGAACACTGAAGCTTTCTTT. Its protein is CASSLTEMNTEAFF.

V usage is TRBV20-1 and J usage is TRBJ1-2, with 11 bases aligning to TRBD1. V shed 6 bases, J shed 8 bases, and the junction held 5 bases outside the gene matches. CDR1 DFQATT and CDR2 SNEGSKA come from the germline V gene (reference sequence). The CDR3 has 12 residues. CDR3 nucleotides: TGCAGTGCCGGGACAGGGGGTGTCGGCTACACCTTC. As protein: CSAGTGGVGYTF.

The V and J genes are TRBV12-3 or TRBV12-4 and TRBJ2-1; 8 nucleotides agree with TRBD2. The CDR3 has 19 amino acids. V gave up 3 bases and J gave up 0 bases; unmatched junction bases: 13. The CDR3 DNA reads TGTGCCAGCAGTTTGGGGGGGCTAGCGGGCCGGAGCTCCTACAATGAGCAGTTCTTC. Translating it yields CASSLGGLAGRSSYNEQFF.

This clonotype was detected many times. V gene TRBV5-1 combines with J gene TRBJ2-1; 13 positions agree with TRBD2. Per germline, CDR1 SGHRS and CDR2 YFSETQ. V trimming: 0 bases; J trimming: 6 bases; junction bases outside the gene matches: 18. This CDR3 is built from 21 residues. CDR3 bases: TGCGCCAGCAGCTTGGGTCCCCTTCTAGGGACTAGCGGGGTTACGCTCAATGAGCAGTTCTTC. It specifies CASSLGPLLGTSGVTLNEQFF.

This clonotype was detected many times. The chain has TRBV5-1 and TRBJ2-1; 7 bases fit TRBD1. The CDR3 runs to 15 residues. CDR1 is SGHRS, CDR2 YFSETQ, per germline. J lost 9 bases, V lost 2 bases, and 11 bases had no gene match. This CDR3 is CASSLRQGRGGEQFF. Here the CDR3 DNA reads TGCGCCAGCAGCTTAAGACAGGGAAGAGGGGGTGAGCAGTTCTTC.

This clonotype was found many times. The gene calls are TRBV5-1 and TRBJ2-2; 8 bases map to TRBD2. Germline V CDR1 and CDR2: SGHRS, YFSETQ. The CDR3 contains 15 residues. With 0 bases clipped from V and 6 bases from J, the junction kept 4 bases outside the gene matches. CDR3 in amino acids: CASSLAGGPAGELFF. CDR3 nucleotide sequence: TGCGCCAGCAGCTTGGCGGGGGGGCCTGCCGGGGAGCTGTTTTTT.

This clonotype was seen repeatedly, ten times or more. CDR3 in DNA: TGCAGTGCCCGTATAATAGGCCAGCGGGGGAACACCGGGGAGCTGTTTTTT. Its protein is CSARIIGQRGNTGELFF. V is TRBV20-1 and J is TRBJ2-2, with TRBD2 matching 7 bases. The length of the CDR3 is 17 residues. In germline, CDR1 is DFQATT, CDR2 SNEGSKA (reference sequence). J lost 1 base, V lost 6 bases, and 14 bases had no gene match.

This clonotype was observed many times. As DNA, the CDR3 is TGCGCCACCGAGATTATGGGAGGGGTACGGCATTTT. It encodes CATEIMGGVRHF. This chain joins TRBV10-2 and TRBJ1-5; maybe TRBD1 (5 bases). The V end lost 10 bases, the J end lost 15 bases, and 22 bases lay between the germline ends. The CDR3 contains 12 residues. The V gene's germline CDR1 is WSHSY and CDR2 SAAADI.

The sample holds many counts of this clonotype. The rearrangement links TRBV12-3 or TRBV12-4 to TRBJ1-5; TRBD1 aligns across 7 bases. V was pared by 5 bases and J by 1 base, with 8 bases of the junction left unmatched. There are 16 residues in the CDR3. The CDR3: CASSGTEIISNQPQHF. The CDR3 DNA reads as TGTGCCAGCAGTGGGACAGAAATTATAAGCAATCAGCCCCAGCATTTT.

This clonotype has ten or more counts. The chain combines TRBV5-1 with TRBJ2-1, with 12 positions matching TRBD2. Looked up from germline, CDR1 is SGHRS and CDR2 is YFSETQ. This CDR3 has 16 amino acids. V lost 6 bases, J lost 10 bases, and 14 bases stayed unmatched. The CDR3: CASTFQTSGGRWEQFF. CDR3 DNA: TGCGCCAGCACATTTCAGACTAGCGGGGGAAGGTGGGAGCAGTTCTTC. Based on the CDR3 plus reference TRBV5-1 and TRBJ2-1, the full variable domain is KAGVTQTPRYLIKTRGQQVTLSCSPISGHRSVSWYQQTPGQGLQFLFEYFSETQRNKGNFPGRFSGRQFSNSRSEMNVSTLELGDSALYLCASTFQTSGGRWEQFFGPGTRLTVL.

This clonotype was seen ten or more times. This chain links TRBV20-1 with TRBJ1-1; maybe TRBD1 (6 bases). The ends were cut back, 2 bases at V and 5 bases at J, with 24 bases in the middle. The germline gives CDR1 DFQATT, CDR2 SNEGSKA (reference sequence). CDR3 length equals 17 residues. The chain's CDR3 is CSARTPLGPPGETEAFF. CDR3 nucleotide sequence: TGCAGTGCTAGAACTCCACTTGGCCCACCAGGGGAAACTGAAGCTTTCTTT.

This clonotype was counted once. V gene TRBV20-1 combines with J gene TRBJ2-6; no firm D call. The germline V gene has CDR1 DFQATT and CDR2 SNEGSKA (reference sequence). V was clipped by 0 bases and J by 0 bases, with 9 bases between them. The CDR3 runs to 16 residues. The CDR3 DNA follows: TGCAGTGCTAGAGACCCCGGCTCCTCTGGGGCCAACGTCCTGACTTTC. Translated, it gives CSARDPGSSGANVLTF.

This sequence joins TRBV29-1 and TRBJ1-1; TRBD1 might be the D (5 bases). Trimming removed 0 bases from V and 6 bases from J, with 23 bases in between. The germline CDR1 and CDR2 sequences are SQVTM and ANQGSEA. The CDR3 runs 17 residues. CDR3 DNA: TGCAGCGTTGAAGATTGGCAGGGCGACCGACTAGTCCCTGAAGCTTTCTTT. Its translation: CSVEDWQGDRLVPEAFF.

As concerns this clonotype: Its ends do not fully match the called genes, so a read error is possible. The chain combines TRBV20-1 with TRBJ2-3; 12 positions agree with TRBD2. CDR3 length: 16 amino acids. Germline V lookup: CDR1 DFQATT, CDR2 SNEGSKA (reference sequence). In DNA form, the CDR3 reads TGTAGTGCTAGAGATCAATCTAGCGGGGGGGCCTGGGCGCAGTATTTT. Its protein is CSARDQSSGGAWAQYF.

The chain joins TRBV19 to TRBJ1-4; TRBD1 agrees at 9 bases. The trim removed 10 bases at V and 5 bases at J, leaving 5 bases unmatched. The V gene's germline CDR1 is LNHDA and CDR2 SQIVND (reference sequence). The CDR3 consists of 13 residues. CDR3 DNA: TGTGCCACCCGAGGACAGGGGAATGAAAAACTGTTTTTT. This translates into CATRGQGNEKLFF.

This sequence joins TRBV5-1 and TRBJ2-1, with TRBD2 matching 10 bases. This CDR3 comprises 15 residues. Unmatched junction bases numbered 6, after V lost 0 bases and J lost 9 bases. From germline, CDR1 is SGHRS and CDR2 YFSETQ. CDR3 sequence reads: CASSLELAGFSEQFF. CDR3 in DNA: TGCGCCAGCAGCTTGGAACTAGCGGGATTTAGTGAGCAGTTCTTC. Drawing the rest from reference TRBV5-1 and TRBJ2-1, the complete variable domain is KAGVTQTPRYLIKTRGQQVTLSCSPISGHRSVSWYQQTPGQGLQFLFEYFSETQRNKGNFPGRFSGRQFSNSRSEMNVSTLELGDSALYLCASSLELAGFSEQFFGPGTRLTVL.

In this sample, this clonotype turned up many times. V usage is TRBV5-1 and J usage is TRBJ1-4; possible D gene TRBD1, 6 bases. CDR1 and CDR2 from the germline V gene are SGHRS and YFSETQ. This CDR3 has 17 amino acids. Trimming stripped 0 bases from V and 0 bases from J, with 12 bases between. The CDR3 DNA is TGCGCCAGCAGCTTGGGGCAGGGGCTTTCAACTAATGAAAAACTGTTTTTT. As protein: CASSLGQGLSTNEKLFF.